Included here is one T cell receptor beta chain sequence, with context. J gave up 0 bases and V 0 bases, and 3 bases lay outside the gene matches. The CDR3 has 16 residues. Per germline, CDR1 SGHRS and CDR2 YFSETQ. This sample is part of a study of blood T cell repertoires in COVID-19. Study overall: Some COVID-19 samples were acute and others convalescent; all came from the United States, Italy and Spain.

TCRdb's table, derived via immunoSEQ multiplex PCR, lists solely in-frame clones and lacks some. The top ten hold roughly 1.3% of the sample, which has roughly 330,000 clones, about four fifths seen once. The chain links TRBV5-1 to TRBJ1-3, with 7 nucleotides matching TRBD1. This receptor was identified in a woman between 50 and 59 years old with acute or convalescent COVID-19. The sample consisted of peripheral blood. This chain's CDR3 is CASSLETGASGNTIYF. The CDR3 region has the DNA TGCGCCAGCAGCTTGGAAACAGGGGCCTCTGGAAACACCATATATTTT. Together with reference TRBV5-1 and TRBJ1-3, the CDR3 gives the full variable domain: KAGVTQTPRYLIKTRGQQVTLSCSPISGHRSVSWYQQTPGQGLQFLFEYFSETQRNKGNFPGRFSGRQFSNSRSEMNVSTLELGDSALYLCASSLETGASGNTIYFGEGSWLTVV.